These 9 T cell receptor beta chains came from one sample sequenced in a study of identical twins. TCRdb processed the 5' RACE reads anew with MiXCR; each CDR3 protein has one entry. The sample lists some 660,000 distinct CDR3 sequences, 8.6% seen once, with 0.8% to 1% in the top ten. These sequences were also reported in another study, on yellow fever vaccine responses in identical twins.

Specimen: PBMCs. The receptors were gathered from a young woman in good health.

The DNA for the CDR3 is TGTGCCAGCAGCTTAGACCCCGGGACTAGCGGCAATGAGCAGTTCTTC. Translation gives CASSLDPGTSGNEQFF. V gene TRBV7-9 combines with J gene TRBJ2-1; 11 bases fit TRBD2. The CDR3 has 16 residues. The germline gives CDR1 SEHNR, CDR2 FQNEAQ (reference sequence). Trimming at V came to 1 base and at J to 6 bases, leaving 5 bases not matched to a gene.

This chain uses TRBV7-9 with TRBJ1-1; D may be TRBD1 (6 bases). Germline V gene sequence: CDR1 SEHNR, CDR2 FQNEAQ (reference sequence). The length of the CDR3 is 15 residues. V shed 7 bases and J shed 4 bases, with 19 bases lying between them. CDR3 region: CASTTGGGLPTEAFF. CDR3 bases: TGTGCCAGCACTACCGGTGGGGGGCTGCCCACTGAAGCTTTCTTT.

This clonotype was seen repeatedly, ten times or more. This chain connects TRBV14 to TRBJ2-1; 8 bases map to TRBD2. V was clipped by 2 bases and J by 4 bases; unmatched bases: 7. The CDR3 is made up of 16 amino acids. The germline gives CDR1 SGHDN, CDR2 FVKESK. CDR3 amino acids: CASSQLGGLAYNEQFF. The CDR3 bases are TGTGCCAGCAGCCAACTAGGCGGACTAGCTTACAATGAGCAGTTCTTC.

This clonotype was picked up many times. This sequence joins TRBV20-1 and TRBJ2-3; no firm D call. V was pared by 3 bases and J by 6 bases, with 4 bases between. CDR3 length equals 10 residues. CDR1 DFQATT and CDR2 SNEGSKA come from the germline V gene (reference sequence). CDR3 amino acids: CSARWDTQYF. CDR3 sequence (DNA): TGCAGTGCTAGGTGGGATACGCAGTATTTT.

This clonotype was seen many times. A junction end diverges from the germline sequence, so it may reflect a read error. This chain links TRBV5-1 with TRBJ2-1; 11 bases agree with TRBD2. This CDR3 is built from 15 residues. Germline CDR1 SGHRS, CDR2 YFSETQ. CDR3 sequence reads: CASSLELAGGNEQFF. For the CDR3, the DNA is TGTGCCAGCAGCTTAGAGCTAGCGGGGGGAAATGAGCAGTTCTTC. The variable domain in full, with the rest retrieved from reference TRBV5-1 and TRBJ2-1, is KAGVTQTPRYLIKTRGQQVTLSCSPISGHRSVSWYQQTPGQGLQFLFEYFSETQRNKGNFPGRFSGRQFSNSRSEMNVSTLELGDSALYLCASSLELAGGNEQFFGPGTRLTVL.

This clonotype was counted only a few times. V is TRBV27 and J is TRBJ2-3, with 9 bases identical to TRBD1. V lost 7 bases and J lost 4; bases outside the gene matches: 12. CDR3 length: 16 residues. Germline lookup yields CDR1 MNHEY and CDR2 SMNVEV (reference sequence). This chain's CDR3 is CASTLTGGGWADTQYF. The CDR3 DNA reads as TGTGCCAGCACCTTAACAGGGGGCGGTTGGGCAGATACGCAGTATTTT.

The chain uses TRBV12-3 or TRBV12-4 and TRBJ2-7, with unresolved D. With 2 bases removed from V and 4 bases from J, the gap between germline ends came to 9 bases. The CDR3 length is 13 residues. CDR3 residues: CASSLSPRYEQYF. CDR3 DNA sequence: TGTGCCAGCAGTTTATCCCCCCGGTACGAGCAGTACTTC.

This clonotype appeared a few times. The genes are TRBV29-1 and TRBJ2-5; D gene unclear. From germline, CDR1 is SQVTM and CDR2 ANQGSEA. The CDR3 has 14 residues. Trimming cost V 6 bases and J 5 bases, with 19 bases left between them. The CDR3 nucleotides are TGCAGCGTATGCTACACCTTGGATGGGGAGACCCAGTACTTC. This translates into CSVCYTLDGETQYF. Drawing the rest from reference TRBV29-1 and TRBJ2-5, the complete variable domain is SAVISQKPSRDICQRGTSLTIQCQVDSQVTMMFWYRQQPGQSLTLIATANQGSEATYESGFVIDKFPISRPNLTFSTLTVSNMSPEDSSIYLCSVCYTLDGETQYFGPGTRLLVL.

The CDR3 reads CASSLVGAGGSSEQFF. The CDR3 DNA follows: TGTGCCAGCAGCTTAGTAGGCGCGGGAGGGTCATCCGAGCAGTTCTTC. The chain couples TRBV7-2 to TRBJ2-1; 9 nucleotides align to TRBD2. CDR3 length equals 16 residues. Germline V CDR1 and CDR2: SGHTA, FQGNSA. Losses at the gene ends were 1 base for V and 10 bases for J; bases not matched to a gene: 11.